The TCR beta chain under discussion was sequenced for a study of blood T cells in healthy people across ages. General observations from the study: TCR beta diversity, measured per million T cells, fell in a roughly linear way with age. What prevented conclusive comparison of naive and antigen-experienced cells was that PBMCs were unsorted.

This CDR3 region has 17 residues. From germline, CDR1 is SGHTA and CDR2 FQGNSA. Trimming stripped 8 bases from V and 8 bases from J, with 30 bases between. Combining a sample-barcoded 5' primer with a J-beta primer mix, a second PCR ran for roughly 6 to 11 cycles. TCRdb analysed the 5' RACE reads with MiXCR anew, one entry per CDR3 protein. The sample includes 1.5 million to 2 million distinct CDR3 sequences, roughly 28% of them seen just once. This clonotype was counted between two and nine times. Its target is unknown. The gene calls are TRBV7-2 and TRBJ1-2; tentative D call: TRBD1 (5 bases). The receptor was isolated from a woman aged 25-40 years in good health. Input material: blood. This chain's CDR3 is CASVRQVDKSKLGGYTF. The CDR3 coding sequence is TGTGCCAGCGTCCGCCAGGTGGACAAGTCGAAGCTGGGAGGCTACACCTTC.